Listed here are 30 T cell receptor beta chains from one sample, sequenced in a study of Graves' ophthalmopathy and Graves' hyperthyroidism. RNA transcripts provided the template for amplifying TCR beta CDR3 regions. Investigators did first-round RT-PCR with HTBI primers, then second-round multiplex PCR. TCRdb used MiXCR to reprocess the multiplex PCR reads, holding one entry per CDR3 protein. This table has around 670,000 distinct CDR3 sequences, 35% to 50% appearing once. Sequencing was carried out using peripheral blood. The receptor source for this set is an adult man with Graves' ophthalmopathy.

The chain carries TRBV10-2 and TRBJ1-5; no firm D call. In germline, CDR1 is WSHSY, CDR2 SAAADI. The V end lost 0 bases, the J end lost 3 bases, and 9 bases lay between the germline ends. CDR3 length: 15 amino acids. The CDR3 DNA reads TGCGCCAGCAGTGAGTCAGGGCAACTCAATCAGCCCCAGCATTTT. Protein: CASSESGQLNQPQHF.

The rearrangement links TRBV6-1 to TRBJ2-7; TRBD1 aligns across 11 bases. The end of the DNA is better explained by TRBJ2-1, so the J call may be wrong. CDR1 and CDR2 (germline): MNHNS, SASEGT. The CDR3 consists of 13 residues. The CDR3 DNA is TGTGCCATCGGAGGACAGGGGGCATATGAGCAGTTCTTC. This sequence encodes CAIGGQGAYEQFF.

Of note for this clonotype: One junction end does not reproduce the germline sequence, and a read error may be involved. This chain uses TRBV10-1 with TRBJ2-5; D perhaps matches TRBD2 (5 bases). The germline gives CDR1 WNHNN, CDR2 SYGVQD (reference sequence). The CDR3 contains 16 residues. The CDR3 region is CAISESGWAGTDTQYF. The CDR3 coding sequence is TGTGCCATCAGTGAGTCGGGATGGGCCGGCACAGATACGCAGTACTTC.

Many counts were recorded for this clonotype. This chain connects TRBV10-2 to TRBJ1-1; D call uncertain. This CDR3 spans 11 amino acids. V dropped 3 bases and J dropped 7 bases, with 6 bases sitting between them. Germline-derived CDR1 and CDR2 are WSHSY and SAAADI. Here the CDR3 DNA reads TGCGCCAGCAGTGAAAGCGGTGAAGCTTTCTTT. This gives the protein CASSESGEAFF.

CDR3 loop: CASSSFPGLAGGEQYF. As DNA, the CDR3 is TGTGCCAGCAGTTCATTCCCGGGACTAGCGGGAGGCGAGCAGTACTTC. The chain uses TRBV7-2 and TRBJ2-7, with TRBD2 matching over 15 bases. This CDR3 contains 16 residues. After removal of 6 bases from V and 6 bases from J, the junction contained 9 bases not matched to a gene. Germline V gene lookup returns CDR1 SGHTA and CDR2 FQGNSA.

The chain joins TRBV20-1 to TRBJ2-5; D gene uncertain. Trimming removed 4 bases from V and 9 bases from J, with 18 bases in between. CDR3 length: 13 residues. The germline gives CDR1 DFQATT, CDR2 SNEGSKA (reference sequence). The CDR3 is CSATIPPGTAQYF. In DNA form, the CDR3 reads TGCAGTGCTACGATCCCGCCGGGCACGGCCCAGTACTTC.

This clonotype was counted at least ten times. This sequence joins TRBV19 and TRBJ1-1; no definite D call. Trimming shortened V by 7 bases and J by 1 base, and 7 bases separated the two germline ends. The germline V gene has CDR1 LNHDA and CDR2 SQIVND (reference sequence). This CDR3 comprises 12 residues. DNA for the CDR3: TGTGCCAGTAAGGCGAAGAACACTGAAGCTTTCTTT. Its translation: CASKAKNTEAFF. The complete variable domain, with remaining parts taken from reference TRBV19 and TRBJ1-1, reads DGGITQSPKYLFRKEGQNVTLSCEQNLNHDAMYWYRQDPGQGLRLIYYSQIVNDFQKGDIAEGYSVSREKKESFPLTVTSAQKNPTAFYLCASKAKNTEAFFGQGTRLTVV.

This chain connects TRBV10-3 to TRBJ1-6; TRBD1 matches at 7 bases. The CDR3 is 16 amino acids. Trimming cost V 10 bases and J 10 bases; bases outside gene matches: 19. Germline loops: CDR1 ENHRY, CDR2 SYGVKD. The CDR3 region has the DNA TGTGCCAGCAGGTCGGGACAGAGCAAACTGGGGTCACCCCTCCACTTT. Protein: CASRSGQSKLGSPLHF.

This clonotype was seen only a few times. The genes are TRBV7-3 and TRBJ2-5, with 11 bases lining up with TRBD1. V gave up 5 bases and J gave up 4 bases; unmatched junction bases: 6. The CDR3 spans 15 residues. Germline-derived CDR1 and CDR2 are SGHTA and FQGTGA. As DNA, the CDR3 is TGTGCCAGCAGCCAAGGGACAGGGGGTTTAGAGACCCAGTACTTC. It encodes CASSQGTGGLETQYF. Drawing the rest from reference TRBV7-3 and TRBJ2-5, the complete variable domain is GAGVSQTPSNKVTEKGKYVELRCDPISGHTALYWYRQSLGQGPEFLIYFQGTGAADDSGLPNDRFFAVRPEGSVSTLKIQRTERGDSAVYLCASSQGTGGLETQYFGPGTRLLVL.

This clonotype was observed a few times. The chain employs TRBV7-9 and TRBJ2-7; no definite D call. The CDR3 runs to 14 residues. The germline CDR1 and CDR2 sequences are SEHNR and FQNEAQ (reference sequence). Deletions cut 3 bases from V and 0 bases from J, with 9 bases between. CDR3 amino acids: CASSFRAHSYEQYF. Written as DNA, the CDR3 is TGTGCCAGCAGCTTCCGGGCCCACTCCTACGAGCAGTACTTC.

The V call is TRBV6-4, the J call TRBJ2-7; D not certain. Germline V gives CDR1 MRHNA, CDR2 SNTAGT. V gave up 5 bases and J gave up 6 bases, with 14 bases separating them. The CDR3 is 13 amino acids. The DNA for the CDR3 is TGTGCCAGCAGTTACTTTATAGGCTCCGAGCAGTACTTC. This translates into CASSYFIGSEQYF.

This sequence joins TRBV9 and TRBJ1-2; tentative D call: TRBD1 (6 bases). The CDR3 is 12 amino acids. CDR1 is SGDLS and CDR2 is YYNGEE in the germline V gene. The germline V and J ends were trimmed by 6 bases and 5 bases, with 11 bases remaining between them. Here the CDR3 DNA reads TGTGCCAGCACCCTGACAGGTTATGGCTACACCTTC. This codes for CASTLTGYGYTF.

The chain recombines TRBV27 with TRBJ2-3, with D uncertain. Germline V CDR1 and CDR2: MNHEY, SMNVEV (reference sequence). V was shortened by 7 bases and J by 1 base, with 12 bases between the two germline ends. This CDR3 has 14 residues. The CDR3 DNA is TGTGCCAGCACACCGTTATGGGGCACAGATACGCAGTATTTT. Translation: CASTPLWGTDTQYF.

The genes are TRBV20-1 and TRBJ2-5, with a tentative D call TRBD2 (6 bases). The CDR3 covers 11 residues. The V and J ends lost 0 bases and 13 bases respectively, with 12 bases between them. Germline V gene data show CDR1 as DFQATT and CDR2 as SNEGSKA (reference sequence). The CDR3 sequence is CSAREGGDRYF. The CDR3 DNA follows: TGCAGTGCTAGAGAGGGGGGAGACCGGTACTTC.

CDR3 amino acids: CASSRTAADSPLHF. The CDR3 nucleotides read TGTGCCAGTAGTCGGACCGCCGCGGATTCACCCCTCCACTTT. This chain uses TRBV19 with TRBJ1-6; no clear D gene. The V gene lost 5 bases and the J gene lost 8 bases, with 13 bases spanning the gap. Germline V lookup: CDR1 LNHDA, CDR2 SQIVND (reference sequence). The CDR3 is made up of 14 amino acids.

The sample holds many counts of this clonotype. In DNA form, the CDR3 reads TGTGCCAGCAGACAGACAGCGAACTATGGCTACACCTTC. Translated: CASRQTANYGYTF. The chain uses TRBV28 and TRBJ1-2, with D possibly being TRBD1 (5 bases). The germline V and J ends were trimmed by 6 bases and 2 bases, with 10 bases remaining between them. The V gene's germline CDR1 is MDHEN and CDR2 SYDVKM. The CDR3 is 13 residues long.

The chain links TRBV20-1 to TRBJ2-5; D remains unclear. Deletions cut 0 bases from V and 4 bases from J, with 12 bases between. The germline V gene encodes CDR1 DFQATT and CDR2 SNEGSKA (reference sequence). CDR3 length: 14 residues. The CDR3 loop is CSARDQALGETQYF. The DNA of the CDR3 is TGCAGTGCTAGAGATCAGGCCCTGGGAGAGACCCAGTACTTC.

The V call is TRBV7-2, the J call TRBJ2-7, with 10 bases that match TRBD2. Matching the DNA end better, TRBJ2-1 makes the J call doubtful. The CDR3 length is 14 residues. CDR1 and CDR2 (germline): SGHTA, FQGNSA. This chain's CDR3 is CASSLTMGLAEQFF. The CDR3 nucleotides are TGTGCCAGCAGCCTGACAATGGGACTAGCGGAGCAGTTCTTC.

The chain couples TRBV25-1 to TRBJ2-2; D unclear. This CDR3 has 18 amino acids. Trimming took 4 bases from V and 1 from J, leaving 19 bases between them. CDR1 is MGHDK and CDR2 is SYGVNS in the germline V gene. CDR3 sequence reads: CASSARDQAKKNTGELFF. The CDR3 DNA sequence: TGTGCCAGCAGTGCTAGAGATCAAGCTAAGAAGAACACCGGGGAGCTGTTTTTT.

V and J are TRBV10-2 and TRBJ2-7; D is unresolved. The CDR3 totals 15 residues. Looked up from germline, CDR1 is WSHSY and CDR2 is SAAADI. The V end was cut by 6 bases, the J end by 0 bases, with 15 bases between. The CDR3 region has the DNA TGCGCCAGCAGGGGTTTAAGCTCCCGCTCCTACGAGCAGTACTTC. It yields the protein CASRGLSSRSYEQYF.

The V and J genes are TRBV24-1 and TRBJ1-5; 7 nucleotides match TRBD1. This CDR3 spans 16 amino acids. The V segment lost 5 bases and the J segment 4 bases; nucleotides outside the gene matches: 10. Germline-derived CDR1 and CDR2 are KGHDR and SFDVKD. The CDR3 sequence: CATSAVSDRENQPQHF. The CDR3 DNA sequence: TGTGCCACCAGTGCTGTCAGTGACAGGGAGAATCAGCCCCAGCATTTT.

The chain is built from TRBV25-1 and TRBJ2-2; D gene uncertain. Germline-derived CDR1 and CDR2 are MGHDK and SYGVNS. V was shortened by 11 bases and J by 1 base, with 8 bases between the two germline ends. The CDR3 extends over 12 amino acids. The CDR3 coding sequence is TGTGCCGACACGATGAACACCGGGGAGCTGTTTTTT. It translates to CADTMNTGELFF.

This clonotype has only a few counts. The chain carries TRBV7-8 and TRBJ1-1; D unclear. Germline CDR1 and CDR2: SGHVS and FQNEAQ. Trimming stripped 0 bases from V and 5 bases from J, with 13 bases between. CDR3 size: 15 residues. The CDR3 loop reads CASSLAPNGRTEAFF. The CDR3 region has the DNA TGTGCCAGCAGCTTAGCGCCAAACGGGAGGACTGAAGCTTTCTTT.

V is TRBV10-3 and J is TRBJ1-1; D gene unclear. V lost 3 bases and J 0 bases, leaving 23 bases between the germline ends. Germline V gene data show CDR1 as ENHRY and CDR2 as SYGVKD. The CDR3 has 19 amino acids. This chain's CDR3 is CAISDRLRSAAGMNTEAFF. The CDR3 DNA reads as TGTGCCATCAGTGATCGCTTACGCTCGGCGGCGGGAATGAACACTGAAGCTTTCTTT.

The chain joins TRBV30 to TRBJ1-2, with unresolved D. V lost 0 bases and J lost 8, with 10 bases in between. This CDR3 has 12 residues. CDR1 is GTSNPN, CDR2 SVGIG, per germline (reference sequence). The CDR3 DNA sequence: TGTGCCTGGAGTGTATCCCCACAGGGCTACACCTTC. Translated: CAWSVSPQGYTF. The full variable domain, completed using reference TRBV30 and TRBJ1-2, is SQTIHQWPATLVQPVGSPLSLECTVEGTSNPNLYWYRQAAGRGLQLLFYSVGIGQISSEVPQNLSASRPQDRQFILSSKKLLLSDSGFYLCAWSVSPQGYTFGSGTRLTVV.

As regards this clonotype: One base away lies a much larger clone, so this may be a sequencing read error. The chain recombines TRBV7-9 with TRBJ2-5; tentatively, D is TRBD2 (5 bases). Germline V lookup: CDR1 SEHNR, CDR2 FQNEAQ (reference sequence). This CDR3 region has 15 residues. CDR3 DNA sequence: TGTACCAGCAGCTTAGGGCTCCCGGTCCGACTAACCCAGTACTTC. Protein product: CTSSLGLPVRLTQYF.

This clonotype was counted many times. The chain is built from TRBV6-5 and TRBJ1-6; D is undetermined. The CDR3 length is 10 residues. V was trimmed by 8 bases and J by 9 bases, leaving 5 bases between them. The germline CDR1 and CDR2 sequences are MNHEY and SVGAGI. This chain's CDR3 is CASRGSPLHF. The CDR3 nucleotides are TGTGCCAGCCGGGGTTCACCCCTCCACTTT.

This clonotype showed up many times. CDR3 nucleotides: TGTGCCAGTAACGGGGGACGCAATCAGCCCCAGCATTTT. Amino acids: CASNGGRNQPQHF. V is TRBV19 and J is TRBJ1-5; D may be TRBD1 (5 bases). V lost 7 bases to trimming and J lost 2 bases, with 9 bases between them. The CDR3 spans 13 residues. Germline V gene sequence: CDR1 LNHDA, CDR2 SQIVND (reference sequence). Looking up the rest from reference TRBV19 and TRBJ1-5 gives the full variable domain: DGGITQSPKYLFRKEGQNVTLSCEQNLNHDAMYWYRQDPGQGLRLIYYSQIVNDFQKGDIAEGYSVSREKKESFPLTVTSAQKNPTAFYLCASNGGRNQPQHFGDGTRLSIL.

This rearrangement joins TRBV2 to TRBJ1-5; D remains ambiguous. V was pared by 3 bases and J by 2 bases, with 8 bases between. This CDR3 contains 14 residues. Germline V gene sequence: CDR1 SNHLY, CDR2 FYNNEI. The CDR3 DNA follows: TGTGCCAGCAGTGATTTGAGGGGCAATCAGCCCCAGCATTTT. Amino acids: CASSDLRGNQPQHF.

The chain links TRBV12-3 or TRBV12-4 to TRBJ1-5, with TRBD1 matching over 9 bases. V trimming: 3 bases; J trimming: 1 base; junction bases outside the gene matches: 4. The CDR3 has 16 residues. CDR3 sequence: CASSLGQGVSNQPQHF. The CDR3 nucleotides read TGTGCCAGCAGTTTGGGACAGGGCGTGAGCAATCAGCCCCAGCATTTT.